One and the same sample provided the 18 T cell receptor beta chains below, sequenced in a study of blood T cell repertoires in COVID-19. Profiling relied on immunoSEQ multiplex PCR, and the TCRdb table lists in-frame clones only, not all of them. The sample yields 220,000 or so clones, 80% to 85% seen once. Sequenced input: PBMCs or T cells enriched from blood (not recorded which). Receptors originate from a woman aged 40 to 49 who had recovered from COVID-19.

This chain uses TRBV2 with TRBJ2-7; 9 positions agree with TRBD1. V gave up 7 bases and J gave up 6 bases; unmatched junction bases: 7. This CDR3 region has 13 residues. CDR1 is SNHLY, CDR2 FYNNEI, per germline. The CDR3 nucleotides are TGTGCCAGCATCCGGGACAGGGACTTCGAGCAGTACGTC. This encodes CASIRDRDFEQYV.

The chain couples TRBV9 to TRBJ2-2, with D possibly being TRBD1 (6 bases). Germline V gene sequence: CDR1 SGDLS, CDR2 YYNGEE. V dropped 2 bases and J dropped 1 base, with 9 bases sitting between them. The CDR3 is made up of 15 amino acids. In DNA, the CDR3 is TGTGCCAGCAGCGTTATGACAGGGAACACCGGGGAGCTGTTTTTT. Protein: CASSVMTGNTGELFF.

V and J are TRBV9 and TRBJ2-2; D is unclear. The germline V gene has CDR1 SGDLS and CDR2 YYNGEE. The V end lost 4 bases, the J end lost 3 bases, and 7 bases lay between the germline ends. The CDR3 runs to 13 residues. The DNA for the CDR3 is TGTGCCAGCAGCCCCCCGGACACCGGGGAGCTGTTTTTT. Amino acid sequence: CASSPPDTGELFF.

The sample holds one count of this clone. The rearrangement uses TRBV28 and TRBJ2-4; D unclear. Germline values: CDR1 MDHEN, CDR2 SYDVKM. The germline V and J ends were trimmed by 4 bases and 5 bases, with 6 bases remaining between them. This CDR3 is built from 12 residues. The CDR3 protein is CASSSGQNIQYF. CDR3 nucleotide sequence: TGTGCCAGCAGTTCCGGTCAAAACATTCAGTACTTC.

The J gene is TRBJ1-6, the V gene TRBV21-1. TRBV21-1 is labeled a pseudogene. The CDR3 is made up of 17 amino acids. The CDR3 loop reads CASSTDLGGGENSPLHF. The DNA for the CDR3 is TGTGCCAGCAGCACCGACTTGGGGGGGGGTGAAAATTCACCCCTCCACTTT.

In DNA, the CDR3 is TGTGCCAGCAACGCGGGACGGGAGATAGCGGGAGTCAACAATGAGCAGTTCTTC. Translation: CASNAGREIAGVNNEQFF. The V gene is TRBV27, the J gene TRBJ2-1; 9 bases are a match to TRBD2. In germline, CDR1 is MNHEY, CDR2 SMNVEV (reference sequence). J was trimmed by 5 bases and V by 7 bases; bases with no gene match: 18. This CDR3 is 18 amino acids long.

The V call is TRBV6-2 or TRBV6-3, the J call TRBJ2-7; TRBD1 agrees at 8 bases. V lost 5 bases to trimming and J lost 3 bases; unmatched junction nucleotides: 9. This CDR3 is built from 15 residues. The germline CDR1 and CDR2 sequences are MNHEY and SVGEGT. Here the CDR3 reads CASSPGTGIVYEQYF. The CDR3, as DNA: TGTGCCAGCAGTCCCGGGACAGGAATTGTCTACGAGCAGTACTTC.

The chain carries TRBV5-4 and TRBJ2-1, with 7 bases matching TRBD2. Germline values: CDR1 SGHNT, CDR2 YYREEE (reference sequence). Losses at the gene ends were 3 bases for V and 4 bases for J; bases not matched to a gene: 10. The CDR3 contains 16 residues. Here the CDR3 reads CASSSQSGRVYNEQFF. The CDR3 bases are TGTGCCAGCAGCTCACAGAGTGGGAGGGTTTACAATGAGCAGTTCTTC.

V is TRBV28 and J is TRBJ1-2; 7 bases fit TRBD1. Per the germline V gene, CDR1 is MDHEN and CDR2 is SYDVKM. Germline trimming cut 4 bases from V and 8 bases from J; bases unmatched to any gene: 10. The CDR3 is made up of 14 amino acids. CDR3: CASSSPPGGRGYTF. CDR3 in DNA: TGTGCCAGCAGTTCACCGCCAGGGGGTAGGGGCTACACCTTC.

Only one count was recorded for this clone. The chain employs TRBV29-1 and TRBJ1-2, with D perhaps matching TRBD1 (6 bases). Germline-derived CDR1 and CDR2 are SQVTM and ANQGSEA. V was cut by 4 bases and J by 6 bases, with 18 bases left in between. CDR3 length equals 14 residues. This CDR3 reads CSVGFEGGADGYTF. The CDR3 coding sequence is TGCAGCGTTGGATTCGAAGGGGGAGCGGATGGCTACACCTTC.

The chain combines TRBV11-3 with TRBJ2-1; 7 nucleotides align to TRBD2. Germline loops: CDR1 SGHNT, CDR2 YENEEA. The CDR3 consists of 16 residues. V shed 2 bases, J shed 5 bases, and the junction held 9 bases outside the gene matches. This chain's CDR3 is CASSLQEGGPDNEQFF. The CDR3 DNA follows: TGTGCCAGCAGCTTACAAGAGGGAGGGCCGGACAATGAGCAGTTCTTC. Full variable domain (remainder filled in from reference TRBV11-3 and TRBJ2-1): EAGVVQSPRYKIIEKKQPVAFWCNPISGHNTLYWYLQNLGQGPELLIRYENEEAVDDSQLPKDRFSAERLKGVDSTLKIQPAELGDSAVYLCASSLQEGGPDNEQFFGPGTRLTVL.

This clone was detected a few times. The CDR3 region has the DNA TGTGCCAGCTCACCCCGGGACAGGGGCACTGAAGCTTTCTTT. This sequence encodes CASSPRDRGTEAFF. The chain couples TRBV18 to TRBJ1-1; 10 nucleotides match TRBD1. With 3 bases clipped from V and 4 bases from J, the junction kept 2 bases outside the gene matches. Germline CDR1 and CDR2: KGHSH and LQKENI. This CDR3 contains 14 residues.

The gene calls are TRBV7-2 and TRBJ1-1; TRBD1 is a possible D gene (5 bases). Trimming took off 2 bases at V and 1 base at J, with 11 bases between the two ends. This CDR3 comprises 15 residues. Germline values: CDR1 SGHTA, CDR2 FQGNSA. CDR3 residues: CASSLQGPANTEAFF. CDR3 DNA: TGTGCCAGCAGCTTACAGGGCCCAGCGAACACTGAAGCTTTCTTT.

This chain uses TRBV28 with TRBJ1-6, with D unclear. Germline V CDR1 and CDR2: MDHEN, SYDVKM. The CDR3 covers 12 residues. The V end was cut by 3 bases, the J end by 10 bases, with 7 bases between. In DNA form, the CDR3 reads TGTGCCAGCAGTTTTCAGAACTCACCCCTCCACTTT. This encodes CASSFQNSPLHF.

The chain is built from TRBV7-9 and TRBJ1-4, with D perhaps matching TRBD1 (5 bases). CDR1 is SEHNR, CDR2 FQNEAQ, per germline (reference sequence). This CDR3 spans 14 amino acids. The V end was cut by 1 base, the J end by 8 bases, with 11 bases between. CDR3 in DNA: TGTGCCAGCAGCTTAGAGGGGTTCGGGGAAAAACTGTTTTTT. Translated, it gives CASSLEGFGEKLFF.

The V and J genes are TRBV5-1 and TRBJ2-7, with D unclear. Between the trimmed V and J ends, which lost 0 bases and 1 base, there was a span of 5 bases. Per the germline V gene, CDR1 is SGHRS and CDR2 is YFSETQ. CDR3 size: 13 residues. CDR3 DNA: TGCGCCAGCAGCTTGGCCGTTTCCTACGAGCAGTACTTC. Its protein is CASSLAVSYEQYF.

The chain has TRBV5-5 and TRBJ2-1; D is possibly TRBD1 (8 bases). With 7 bases removed from V and 4 bases from J, the gap between germline ends came to 18 bases. The germline gives CDR1 SGHKS, CDR2 YYEKEE (reference sequence). The CDR3 is 15 amino acids. Here the CDR3 DNA reads TGTGCCAGCGGGAGCGGACAGGGACTATACAATGAGCAGTTCTTC. This translates into CASGSGQGLYNEQFF.

The chain links TRBV2 to TRBJ1-1; D call uncertain. V was shortened by 6 bases and J by 0 bases, with 8 bases between the two germline ends. Germline CDR1 is SNHLY and CDR2 is FYNNEI. CDR3 length: 13 residues. The CDR3 region is CASRGHLNTEAFF. CDR3 sequence (DNA): TGTGCCAGCAGGGGCCACTTGAACACTGAAGCTTTCTTT.